These 3 T cell receptor beta chains were sequenced from one sample in a study of regulatory T cells in long-lasting Graves disease. Library construction for TCR beta used iRepertoire HTBI primers and Arm-PCR of CDR3 regions. TCRdb fed the multiplex PCR reads into MiXCR, producing one record per CDR3 protein. This sample has roughly 610,000 distinct CDR3 sequences, with about 15% found just once. This sample's time point: newly diagnosed GD, antithyroid drugs for less than 3 months. PBMC-extracted RNA yielded the TCR library. These records were also assigned to another study, of T cells in Graves' hyperthyroidism and ophthalmopathy.

The sample consisted of peripheral blood mononuclear cells (PBMCs), taken at new diagnosis, from a patient treated with antithyroid drugs. The receptors were sampled from a woman younger than 45 with Graves disease.

Worth noting for this clonotype: This could be a read error, since a much larger clone is one nucleotide away. The V call is TRBV13, the J call TRBJ1-4; TRBD1 matches 7 bases. With V trimmed by 5 bases and J by 3 bases, 9 bases remained unmatched. CDR1 and CDR2 from the germline V gene are PRHDT and FYEKMQ (reference sequence). The CDR3 extends over 16 amino acids. The CDR3 sequence is CASSIKAGGPNEKLFF. CDR3 coding DNA: TGTGCCAGCAGCATAAAGGCAGGGGGACCTAATGAAAAACTGTTTTTT.

This clonotype has a handful of counts. The genes are TRBV18 and TRBJ1-3; D is unclear. Germline V CDR1 and CDR2: KGHSH, LQKENI. The CDR3 loop spans 15 amino acids. V was pared by 0 bases and J by 4 bases, with 10 bases between. CDR3 DNA: TGTGCCAGCTCACCACCGGAGCGAGGCGGAAACACCATATATTTT. Its translation: CASSPPERGGNTIYF.

The chain carries TRBV12-3 or TRBV12-4 and TRBJ2-7, with 10 positions matching TRBD2. V lost 6 bases, J lost 6 bases, and 2 bases stayed unmatched. CDR3 length: 12 amino acids. The DNA of the CDR3 is TGTGCCAGCAGCCAGCGGGAGGGCGAGCAGTACTTC. Residues: CASSQREGEQYF.